The clone carrying this T cell receptor (beta chain) was seen more than once but under ten times. Its cognate antigen is unknown. This entry belongs to a study of blood T cells in healthy people across ages. Study background: Template switching captured about one barcoded beta molecule per two T cells. Overall study findings and caveats: Higher naive T cell percentage went strongly together with higher TCR beta diversity. It was not known whether donors were CMV positive (a possible confounder of expanded clonotype changes).

The length of the CDR3 is 13 residues. Germline assignment: CDR1 SQVTM and CDR2 ANQGSEA. V lost 7 bases, J lost 3 bases, and 16 bases lay in between. Sample-barcoded 5' priming and a J-beta primer mix drove a second PCR of about 6 to 12 cycles. Each single sample gave us at least 2.5 million CDR3-containing paired-end reads. TCRdb re-called the 5' RACE reads with MiXCR, one entry per CDR3 protein. Of about 800,000 distinct CDR3 sequences listed, about three fifths are singletons. This rearrangement joins TRBV29-1 to TRBJ2-7; D might be TRBD1 (7 bases). The TCR originated in a young man in good health. Sequenced sample: blood. CDR3 amino acids: CSAGAGQIYEQYF. CDR3 bases: TGCAGCGCGGGGGCGGGACAGATCTACGAGCAGTACTTC.